This T cell receptor (beta chain) was obtained from a study of cytomegalovirus exposure and HLA in healthy donors. TCRdb's table, derived via immunoSEQ multiplex PCR, lists solely in-frame clones and lacks some. The sample has under 150,000 clones; around 84% are singletons. The CDR3 consists of 17 residues. Germline values: CDR1 SNHLY, CDR2 FYNNEI. The junction had 6 bases not matched to a gene; V was cut back by 4 bases and J by 2 bases. The source material was PBMCs. The sequence came from a man aged 18 to 30 in good health and CMV-seropositive. The rearrangement uses TRBV2 and TRBJ2-6, with TRBD1 matching over 9 bases. The CDR3 loop is CASSVYRDRAGANVLTF. In DNA form, the CDR3 reads TGTGCCAGCAGTGTCTATCGGGACAGGGCTGGGGCCAACGTCCTGACTTTC.